One T cell receptor (beta chain) is described in this entry. The antigen is undetermined. This sample stems from a study of CD8+CD57+ T cells in acquired aplastic anemia. As for the study in general: An average of around 3.5 ug of DNA was obtained from sorted CD4+ and CD8+ cells. Study observations and caveats: CD8+ Simpson's diversity showed no significant patient-control difference. The same twenty-nine CD8+ CDR3 sequences occurred in patients and in controls.

Genomic DNA provided the template from which TCR beta VDJ and CDR3 profiles were obtained. TCRdb analysed the reads with MiXCR anew, one entry per CDR3 protein. The table records about 140,000 distinct CDR3 sequences, more than 35% of them present only once. This receptor was obtained from a human donor in good health, serving as a control. Sequenced: sorted CD4+, CD8+, or CD8+CD57+ T cells (not recorded which) from PBMCs.

The CDR3 loop reads CATSRDLEDTEAFF. The CDR3 nucleotides are TGTGCCACCAGCAGAGATTTGGAGGATACTGAAGCTTTCTTT. J is TRBJ1-1 and V is TRBV15; D remains unclear. Germline V gene sequence: CDR1 LNHNV, CDR2 YYDKDF (reference sequence). Trimming removed 0 bases from V and 5 bases from J, with 10 bases in between. There are 14 residues in the CDR3.